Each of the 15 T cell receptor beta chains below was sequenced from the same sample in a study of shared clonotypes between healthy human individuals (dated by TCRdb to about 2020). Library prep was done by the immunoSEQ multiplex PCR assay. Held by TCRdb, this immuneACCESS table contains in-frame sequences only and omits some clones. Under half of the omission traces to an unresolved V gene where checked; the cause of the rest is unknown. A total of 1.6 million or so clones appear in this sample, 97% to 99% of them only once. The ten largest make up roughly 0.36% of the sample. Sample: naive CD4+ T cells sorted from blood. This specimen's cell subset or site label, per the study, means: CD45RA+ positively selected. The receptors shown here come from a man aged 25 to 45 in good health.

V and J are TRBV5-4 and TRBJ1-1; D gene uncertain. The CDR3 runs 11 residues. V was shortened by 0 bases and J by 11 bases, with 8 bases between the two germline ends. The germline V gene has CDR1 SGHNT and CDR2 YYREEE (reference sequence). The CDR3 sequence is CASSLGFAAFF. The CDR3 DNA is TGTGCCAGCAGCTTGGGGTTCGCGGCTTTCTTT.

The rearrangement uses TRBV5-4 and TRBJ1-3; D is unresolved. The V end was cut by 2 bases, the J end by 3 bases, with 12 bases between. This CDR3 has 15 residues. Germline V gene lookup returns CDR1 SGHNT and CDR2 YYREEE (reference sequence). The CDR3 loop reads CASSFFNSGGNTIYF. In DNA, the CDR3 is TGTGCCAGCAGCTTTTTCAACAGCGGTGGAAACACCATATATTTT.

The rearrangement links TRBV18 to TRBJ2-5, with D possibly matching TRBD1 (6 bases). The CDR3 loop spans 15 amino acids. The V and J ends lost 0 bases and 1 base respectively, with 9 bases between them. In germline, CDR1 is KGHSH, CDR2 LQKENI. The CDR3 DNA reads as TGTGCCAGCTCACCACCCGGGACAACCCAAGAGACCCAGTACTTC. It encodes CASSPPGTTQETQYF.

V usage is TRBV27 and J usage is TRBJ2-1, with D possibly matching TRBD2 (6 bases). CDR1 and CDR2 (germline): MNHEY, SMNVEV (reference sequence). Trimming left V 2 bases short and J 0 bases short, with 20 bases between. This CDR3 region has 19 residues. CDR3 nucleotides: TGTGCCAGCAGTTTAAAATTCTTTGGCGGGGTGGGCTCCTACAATGAGCAGTTCTTC. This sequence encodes CASSLKFFGGVGSYNEQFF.

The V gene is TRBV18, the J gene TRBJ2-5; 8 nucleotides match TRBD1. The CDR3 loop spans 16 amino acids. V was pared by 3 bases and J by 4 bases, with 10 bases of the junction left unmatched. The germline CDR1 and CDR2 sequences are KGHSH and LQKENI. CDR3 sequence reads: CASSPGQGIVGETQYF. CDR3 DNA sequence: TGTGCCAGCTCACCCGGACAGGGTATCGTCGGAGAGACCCAGTACTTC.

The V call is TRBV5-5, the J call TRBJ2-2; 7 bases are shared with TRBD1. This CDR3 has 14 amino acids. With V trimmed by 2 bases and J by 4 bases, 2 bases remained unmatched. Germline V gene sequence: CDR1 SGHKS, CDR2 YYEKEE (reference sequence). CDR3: CASSFAGGTGELFF. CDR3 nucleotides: TGTGCCAGCAGCTTTGCAGGGGGCACCGGGGAGCTGTTTTTT. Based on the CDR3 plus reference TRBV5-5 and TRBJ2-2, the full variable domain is DAGVTQSPTHLIKTRGQQVTLRCSPISGHKSVSWYQQVLGQGPQFIFQYYEKEERGRGNFPDRFSARQFPNYSSELNVNALLLGDSALYLCASSFAGGTGELFFGEGSRLTVL.

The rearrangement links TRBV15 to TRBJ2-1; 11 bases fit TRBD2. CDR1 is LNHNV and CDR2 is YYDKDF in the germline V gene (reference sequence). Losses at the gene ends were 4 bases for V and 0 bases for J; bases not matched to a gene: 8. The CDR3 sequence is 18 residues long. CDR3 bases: TGTGCCACCAGCATGGGACATGGACTAGCGGGCTCCTACAATGAGCAGTTCTTC. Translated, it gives CATSMGHGLAGSYNEQFF. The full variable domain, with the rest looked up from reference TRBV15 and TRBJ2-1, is DAMVIQNPRYQVTQFGKPVTLSCSQTLNHNVMYWYQQKSSQAPKLLFHYYDKDFNNEADTPDNFQSRRPNTSFCFLDIRSPGLGDTAMYLCATSMGHGLAGSYNEQFFGPGTRLTVL.

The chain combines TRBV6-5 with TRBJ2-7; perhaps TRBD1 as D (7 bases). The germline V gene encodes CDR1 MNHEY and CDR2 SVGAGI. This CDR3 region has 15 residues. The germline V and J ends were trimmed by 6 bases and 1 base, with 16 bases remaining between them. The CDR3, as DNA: TGTGCCAGCAGGCCACAGGGGAGGATGTCCTACGAGCAGTACTTC. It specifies CASRPQGRMSYEQYF.

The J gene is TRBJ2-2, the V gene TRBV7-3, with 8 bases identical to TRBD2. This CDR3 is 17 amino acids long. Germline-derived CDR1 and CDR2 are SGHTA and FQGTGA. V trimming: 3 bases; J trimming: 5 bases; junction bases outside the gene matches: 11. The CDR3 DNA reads TGTGCCAGCAGCTTGAGTCGGGAGGGCCTTAGAACCGGGGAGCTGTTTTTT. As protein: CASSLSREGLRTGELFF.

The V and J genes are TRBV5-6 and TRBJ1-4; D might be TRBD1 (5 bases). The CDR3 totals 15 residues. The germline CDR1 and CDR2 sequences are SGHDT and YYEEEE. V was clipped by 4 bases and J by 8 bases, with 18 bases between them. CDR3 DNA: TGTGCCAGCAGCGGGACGGAAGGAGGCCTAGAAAAACTGTTTTTT. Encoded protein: CASSGTEGGLEKLFF.

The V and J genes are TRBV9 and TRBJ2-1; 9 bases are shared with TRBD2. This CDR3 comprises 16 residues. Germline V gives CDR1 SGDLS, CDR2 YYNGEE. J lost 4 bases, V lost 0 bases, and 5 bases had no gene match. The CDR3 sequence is CASSVDAGGTYNEQFF. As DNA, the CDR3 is TGTGCCAGCAGCGTAGATGCGGGAGGGACATACAATGAGCAGTTCTTC.

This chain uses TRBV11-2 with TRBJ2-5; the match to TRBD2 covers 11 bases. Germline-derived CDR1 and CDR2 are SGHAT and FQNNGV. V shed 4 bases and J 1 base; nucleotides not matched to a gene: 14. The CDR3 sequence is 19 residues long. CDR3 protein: CASSSASLAGGPLQETQYF. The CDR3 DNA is TGTGCCAGCAGCTCCGCCTCCTTAGCGGGAGGGCCGCTCCAAGAGACCCAGTACTTC.

The CDR3 here is CASSAPPRPEKLFF. CDR3 coding DNA: TGTGCCAGCAGTGCCCCGCCCCGGCCTGAAAAACTGTTTTTT. The chain combines TRBV25-1 with TRBJ1-4, with D unclear. Trimming shortened V by 4 bases and J by 7 bases, and 13 bases separated the two germline ends. This CDR3 comprises 14 residues. Germline V lookup: CDR1 MGHDK, CDR2 SYGVNS.

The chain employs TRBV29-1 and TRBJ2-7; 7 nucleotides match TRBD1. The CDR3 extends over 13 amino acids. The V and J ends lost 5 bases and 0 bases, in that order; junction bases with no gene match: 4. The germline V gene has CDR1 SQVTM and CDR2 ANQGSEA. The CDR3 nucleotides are TGCAGCGTTAGGTCAGGGGGCTCCTACGAGCAGTACTTC. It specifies CSVRSGGSYEQYF.

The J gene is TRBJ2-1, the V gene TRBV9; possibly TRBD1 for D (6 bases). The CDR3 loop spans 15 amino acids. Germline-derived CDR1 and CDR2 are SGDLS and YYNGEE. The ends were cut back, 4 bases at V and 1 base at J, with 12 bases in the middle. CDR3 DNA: TGTGCCAGCAGCCCGAGGGGGAGTTCCTACAATGAGCAGTTCTTC. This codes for CASSPRGSSYNEQFF. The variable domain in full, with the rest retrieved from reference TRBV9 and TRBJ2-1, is DSGVTQTPKHLITATGQRVTLRCSPRSGDLSVYWYQQSLDQGLQFLIQYYNGEERAKGNILERFSAQQFPDLHSELNLSSLELGDSALYFCASSPRGSSYNEQFFGPGTRLTVL.